This passage covers 6 T cell receptor beta chains from one sample sequenced in a study of blood T cells in healthy people across ages. Together with a sample-barcoded 5' primer, a J-beta primer mix was included in a second PCR lasting about 6 to 12 cycles. MiXCR was run by TCRdb on the 5' RACE reads, yielding one entry per CDR3 protein. This sample has around 1,000,000 distinct CDR3 sequences, with roughly two fifths found just once. Sequenced input: blood. All receptors come from a man aged 18 to 29 in good health.

The chain uses TRBV9 and TRBJ2-5; 9 positions agree with TRBD2. J was trimmed by 11 bases and V by 3 bases; bases with no gene match: 11. From germline, CDR1 is SGDLS and CDR2 YYNGEE. The CDR3 totals 14 residues. The CDR3 coding sequence is TGTGCCAGCAGCGAGGGACTAGCTGATATTGAGCAGTACTTC. Its protein product is CASSEGLADIEQYF.

The chain carries TRBV5-1 and TRBJ2-1; TRBD1 agrees at 8 bases. Germline CDR1 SGHRS, CDR2 YFSETQ. V lost 0 bases, J lost 1 base, and 6 bases stayed unmatched. CDR3 size: 17 residues. CDR3 amino acids: CASSLGTGTLSYNEQFF. The CDR3 bases are TGCGCCAGCAGCTTGGGGACAGGGACTCTTTCCTACAATGAGCAGTTCTTC.

The chain is built from TRBV6-2 or TRBV6-3 and TRBJ2-7; 7 nucleotides agree with TRBD2. This CDR3 is 14 amino acids long. Germline values: CDR1 MNHEY, CDR2 SVGEGT. Trimming took 3 bases from V and 2 from J; bases not matched to a gene: 4. In DNA form, the CDR3 reads TGTGCCAGCAGTTATTGGGCGGGGGCCTACGAGCAGTACTTC. It translates to CASSYWAGAYEQYF.

This clonotype was seen a handful of times. The chain combines TRBV12-3 or TRBV12-4 with TRBJ2-1, with 13 bases fitting TRBD2. This CDR3 is built from 17 residues. V lost 8 bases to trimming and J lost 0 bases; unmatched junction nucleotides: 7. The CDR3 sequence: CASSGLAGSYSYNEQFF. CDR3 bases: TGTGCCAGCTCGGGACTAGCGGGGTCTTACTCCTACAATGAGCAGTTCTTC.

This clonotype was recorded a few times. The chain recombines TRBV6-1 with TRBJ1-1; D perhaps matches TRBD1 (5 bases). Per the germline V gene, CDR1 is MNHNS and CDR2 is SASEGT. V was clipped by 5 bases and J by 3 bases, with 13 bases between them. This CDR3 contains 14 residues. The CDR3 bases are TGTGCCAGCAGTAACAGGCGACTCGACACTGAAGCTTTCTTT. It codes for CASSNRRLDTEAFF.

The rearrangement links TRBV12-3 or TRBV12-4 to TRBJ2-5; TRBD2 matches at 8 bases. The CDR3 is 14 residues long. Trimming cost V 8 bases and J 11 bases; bases outside gene matches: 16. The chain's CDR3 is CASLPGSGDNEQYF. The CDR3 bases are TGTGCCAGCCTCCCGGGTAGCGGGGACAATGAGCAGTACTTC.